A selection of T cell receptor beta chains follows, all from one sample in a study of tumor-infiltrating lymphocytes in primary liver carcinoma. TCRdb itself ran the multiplex PCR reads through MiXCR, one entry per CDR3 protein. The table shows about 330,000 distinct CDR3 sequences, with around 60% occurring only once. Sequencing used peripheral blood. These receptors all stem from a man between 40 and 49 years old with primary liver carcinoma and hepatitis B virus infection. CDR3s include the opening cysteine and the closing phenylalanine or tryptophan. D genes are given only for firm matches. Clone size appears in some rows only: once, few, many, or a class for an expanded clone.

size	V	J	D	DNA	CDR3
-	TRBV11-2	TRBJ2-7	-	TGTGCCAGCAGCTTAGACCCTGCGATCGAGCAGTACTTC	CASSLDPAIEQYF
-	TRBV18	TRBJ2-3	-	TGTGCCAGCCCGGTAGGCGATACGCAGTATTTT	CASPVGDTQYF
few	TRBV6-1	TRBJ2-4	TRBD2	TGTGCCAGCAGTGAACTCTCGGGAGGGTCGCTCCCAGCCAAAAACATTCAGTACTTC	CASSELSGGSLPAKNIQYF
few	TRBV6-1	TRBJ1-2	-	TGTGCCAGCAGTGTGGCCACAGGGCCCTATGGCTACACCTTC	CASSVATGPYGYTF
few	TRBV4-1	TRBJ2-7	-	TGCGCCAGCAGCGCCTCAGGGGTCGCCACGGGGAGCGAGCAGTACTTC	CASSASGVATGSEQYF
-	TRBV6-1	TRBJ2-5	-	TGTGTCAGCAGTGAAGCGAGCCTTACGACACGTCACGAGACCCAGTACTTC	CVSSEASLTTRHETQYF
many	TRBV30	TRBJ2-7	-	TGTGCCTGGAGTGTTAGGGGATACGAGCAGTACTTC	CAWSVRGYEQYF
-	TRBV14	TRBJ1-1	-	TGTGCCAGCAGCCAAGATTGGAGGACTGGTGGTGGGAACACTGAAGCTTTCTTT	CASSQDWRTGGGNTEAFF
many	TRBV6-6	TRBJ1-6	-	TGTGCCAGCAGTTACTCGACGGACTCACCCCTCCACTTT	CASSYSTDSPLHF
-	TRBV30	TRBJ2-7	TRBD2	TGTGCCTGGAACGGGGCTAGCGGGAGAACTCCATACGACCAGTACTTC	CAWNGASGRTPYDQYF
-	TRBV15	TRBJ2-7	TRBD2	TGTGCCACCGCGGGACTAGCGGGAGTCTACGAGCAGTACTTC	CATAGLAGVYEQYF
-	TRBV5-6	TRBJ2-7	-	TGTGTCAGCACCCAATTAACAGGGTCACGGAACGAGCAGTACTTC	CVSTQLTGSRNEQYF
many	TRBV6-5	TRBJ1-5	-	TGTGCCAGCAGTCCCCCGGGCAATCAGCCCCAGCATTTT	CASSPPGNQPQHF
few	TRBV4-2	TRBJ2-1	-	TGTGCCAGCAGCCAAGAATTCGGATTGGCGGAAAGCTCCTACAATGAGCAGTTCTTC	CASSQEFGLAESSYNEQFF
-	TRBV7-9	TRBJ2-3	-	TGTGCCAGCAGCCCGGAAGGGGCCCACACAGATACGCAGTATTTT	CASSPEGAHTDTQYF
few	TRBV5-1	TRBJ2-2	-	TGCGCCAGCAGCTGGGGGACTTCGAGGACCGGGGAGCTGTTTTTT	CASSWGTSRTGELFF
-	TRBV18	TRBJ1-1	-	TGTGCCAGCCTAACCAACTCAGACACTGAAGCTTTCTTT	CASLTNSDTEAFF
-	TRBV19	TRBJ1-5	TRBD1	TGTGCCAGTAGTACCGGACAGGGAGGCGGTCAGCCCCAGCATTTT	CASSTGQGGGQPQHF
-	TRBV30	TRBJ2-7	-	TGTGCCTGGAGTCGTTGGGTAGTCTACGAGCAGTACTTC	CAWSRWVVYEQYF
few	TRBV13	TRBJ2-7	-	TGTGCCAGCAGCCTCGCCGGGTCCAGGCTCGAGCAGTACTTC	CASSLAGSRLEQYF
few	TRBV28	TRBJ1-4	-	TGTGCCAGCAGTTTGGAGGCAACTAATGAAAAACTGTTTTTT	CASSLEATNEKLFF
-	TRBV6-2/TRBV6-3	TRBJ2-1	TRBD2	TGTGCCAACAGTTTCGGGACTAGCGGACTCGATAATGAGCAGTTCTTC	CANSFGTSGLDNEQFF
few	TRBV5-1	TRBJ1-6	TRBD1	TGCGCCAGCAGCAGGGACAGAGCGGATTCACCCCTCCACTTT	CASSRDRADSPLHF
-	TRBV4-1	TRBJ2-7	-	TGCGCCAGCAGCCAAGATTTCCGCAGGACCTACGAGCAGTACTTC	CASSQDFRRTYEQYF
-	TRBV30	TRBJ1-5	-	TGTGCCTGGAGAGGGACGTCCGGACAGCCCCAGCATTTT	CAWRGTSGQPQHF
-	TRBV5-1	TRBJ2-7	-	TGCGCCAGCAGCCCGTACAGTTTCTACGAGCAGTACTTC	CASSPYSFYEQYF
once	TRBV4-1	TRBJ2-2	-	TGCGCCAGCAGCCAAGACCCCACACGAATGGGGGAAGGCACCGGGGAGCTGCTTTTT	CASSQDPTRMGEGTGELLF
once	TRBV11-2	TRBJ2-7	-	TGTGCCAGCAGCTTAAACAGCGGGCACTCCTACAAGCAGTACTTC	CASSLNSGHSYKQYF
few	TRBV28	TRBJ2-5	-	TGTGCCAGCAGTGACCCGGGACACACGAAAGAGACCCAGTACTTC	CASSDPGHTKETQYF
many	TRBV7-9	TRBJ1-1	-	TGTGCCAGCAGCTTATTAGTCACTGAAGCTTTCTTT	CASSLLVTEAFF
-	TRBV10-3	TRBJ2-7	TRBD2	TGTGTCATCAGCTACGGGACTAGCGACTCCTACGAGCAGTACTTC	CVISYGTSDSYEQYF
-	TRBV11-2	TRBJ2-1	TRBD2	TGTGCCAGCAGCTTCAAAGCGGGAGGATTGGTGGATGAGCAGTTCTTC	CASSFKAGGLVDEQFF
-	TRBV11-2	TRBJ2-7	TRBD2	TGTACCAGCAGCTTAGGCCACGTAGCGGGAGGTCTCAACGAACAGTACTTC	CTSSLGHVAGGLNEQYF
-	TRBV6-5	TRBJ2-1	-	TGTGCCAGCAGTTCCACTAGTCGCCAGACCTACAATGAGCAGTTCTTC	CASSSTSRQTYNEQFF
-	TRBV2	TRBJ2-7	-	TGTGCCAGCAGCTTTACAGGGAGCTCCTACGAGCAGTACTTC	CASSFTGSSYEQYF
many	TRBV6-5	TRBJ2-3	TRBD1	TGTGCCAGCAGTACAGGGGGCCCCCAGTATTTT	CASSTGGPQYF
-	TRBV11-2	TRBJ2-7	-	TGTGCCAGCAGCTTTCTTAGTGGGAGGGACAACGAGCAGTACTTC	CASSFLSGRDNEQYF
-	TRBV29-1	TRBJ1-3	-	TGCAGCGTTGGACCACCAGGGCAAGTGGACACCATATATTTT	CSVGPPGQVDTIYF
-	TRBV12-3/TRBV12-4	TRBJ1-1	-	TGTGCCAGCAGTTCCTTAACCGGGACACGTGGGAACACTGAAGCTTTCTTT	CASSSLTGTRGNTEAFF
-	TRBV5-4	TRBJ2-2	-	TGTGCCAGCAGCATAGGAGTCACCGGGGAGCTGTTTTTT	CASSIGVTGELFF
many	TRBV6-1	TRBJ1-1	-	TGTGCCAGCATGAAGAATACTGAAGCTTTCTTT	CASMKNTEAFF
-	TRBV5-4	TRBJ2-6	-	TGTGCCAGCAGCTTGGGGCAGGGATCTTCCTCTGGGGCCAACGTCCTGACTTTC	CASSLGQGSSSGANVLTF
-	TRBV11-2	TRBJ2-2	TRBD2	TGTGCCAGTGGGGGGGTTAAGGCAGGCAAAGCCGGGGAGCTGTTTTTT	CASGGVKAGKAGELFF